Listed below are T cell receptor beta chains from one sample, sequenced in a study of cytotoxic CD8 clonotypes in ibrutinib-treated CLL. Produced via immunoSEQ multiplex PCR; TCRdb's table is partial and in-frame only. The sample has about 130,000 clones; roughly 84% are singletons. Source: PBMCs, taken after 24 months of ibrutinib treatment. These receptors all come from a human donor with chronic lymphocytic leukemia. CDR3s include the opening cysteine and the closing phenylalanine or tryptophan. D genes are given only for firm matches. A row's size may be missing; if present it is once, few, many or a size class.

size: -
V: TRBV29-1
J: TRBJ2-5
D: -
CDR3: CSVEDGPGTQYF
DNA: TGCAGCGTTGAGGACGGTCCTGGGACCCAGTACTTC

size: many
V: TRBV5-1
J: TRBJ2-2
D: -
CDR3: CASSPTGETGELFF
DNA: TGCGCCAGCAGCCCGACAGGCGAGACCGGGGAGCTGTTTTTT

size: -
V: TRBV7-2
J: TRBJ1-5
D: TRBD1
CDR3: CASSQGTGNNQPQHF
DNA: TGTGCCAGCAGCCAGGGGACAGGGAACAATCAGCCCCAGCATTTT

size: -
V: TRBV6-6
J: TRBJ2-2
D: -
CDR3: CASSYLSFTGELFF
DNA: TGTGCCAGCAGTTATCTATCTTTCACCGGGGAGCTGTTTTTT

size: -
V: TRBV5-1
J: TRBJ2-1
D: TRBD1
CDR3: CASSSGDRRHNEQFF
DNA: TGCGCCAGCAGCTCGGGGGACAGGCGTCACAATGAGCAGTTCTTC

size: -
V: TRBV6-5
J: TRBJ1-5
D: -
CDR3: CASSRDSSNQPQHF
DNA: TGTGCCAGCAGTAGAGACAGTAGCAATCAGCCCCAGCATTTT

size: -
V: TRBV6-5
J: TRBJ2-7
D: -
CDR3: CASSYGVAYEQYF
DNA: TGTGCCAGCAGTTACGGGGTAGCCTACGAGCAGTACTTC

size: -
V: TRBV6-5
J: TRBJ2-5
D: TRBD1
CDR3: CASSYQNRGETQYF
DNA: TGTGCCAGCAGTTACCAAAACAGGGGGGAGACCCAGTACTTC

size: -
V: TRBV27
J: TRBJ1-6
D: -
CDR3: CASKWAGTYNSPLHF
DNA: TGTGCCAGCAAATGGGCAGGGACATATAATTCACCCCTCCACTTT

size: -
V: TRBV14
J: TRBJ1-2
D: -
CDR3: CASSQGYYGYTF
DNA: TGTGCCAGCAGCCAGGGGTACTATGGCTACACCTTC

size: -
V: TRBV5-4
J: TRBJ2-5
D: TRBD2
CDR3: CASSLGLAGQETQYF
DNA: TGTGCCAGCAGCTTGGGACTAGCGGGGCAAGAGACCCAGTACTTC

size: -
V: TRBV13
J: TRBJ1-2
D: -
CDR3: CASSRGVVYGYTF
DNA: TGTGCCAGCAGCCGAGGGGTTGTCTATGGCTACACCTTC

size: -
V: TRBV2
J: TRBJ2-5
D: -
CDR3: CASSERETQYF
DNA: TGTGCCAGCAGTGAGAGGGAGACCCAGTACTTC

size: -
V: TRBV5-1
J: TRBJ1-1
D: TRBD1
CDR3: CASARLTGGAQRSEAFF
DNA: TGCGCCAGCGCTAGATTAACAGGGGGCGCGCAGAGGTCAGAAGCTTTCTTT

size: once
V: TRBV6-5
J: TRBJ1-3
D: -
CDR3: CASRGDSAGNTIYF
DNA: TGTGCCAGCAGGGGGGACTCAGCTGGAAACACCATATATTTT

size: -
V: TRBV5-4
J: TRBJ1-2
D: -
CDR3: CASSNGATGGYTF
DNA: TGTGCCAGCAGCAACGGAGCCACAGGGGGCTACACCTTC

size: few
V: TRBV2
J: TRBJ1-6
D: -
CDR3: CASSIDSVNNNSPLHF
DNA: TGTGCCAGCAGCATTGACAGCGTTAACAACAATTCACCCCTCCACTTT

size: -
V: TRBV5-4
J: TRBJ1-1
D: -
CDR3: CASSLAVALNTEAFF
DNA: TGTGCCAGCAGCTTGGCGGTAGCGCTGAACACTGAAGCTTTCTTT

size: -
V: TRBV5-4
J: TRBJ1-2
D: -
CDR3: CASSTQQGNYGYTF
DNA: TGTGCCAGCAGCACACAACAGGGAAACTATGGCTACACCTTC

size: -
V: TRBV19
J: TRBJ1-1
D: -
CDR3: CASSIGGWTEAFF
DNA: TGTGCCAGTAGTATAGGGGGGTGGACTGAAGCTTTCTTT

size: -
V: TRBV25-1
J: TRBJ2-7
D: -
CDR3: CASSEFEGGSSYEQYF
DNA: TGTGCCAGCAGTGAATTTGAGGGTGGGAGCTCCTACGAGCAGTACTTC

size: -
V: TRBV5-1
J: TRBJ2-2
D: -
CDR3: CASSLNPGNTGELFF
DNA: TGCGCCAGCAGCTTGAATCCAGGGAACACCGGGGAGCTGTTTTTT

size: -
V: TRBV7-8
J: TRBJ2-3
D: -
CDR3: CASSFWGRSTDTQYF
DNA: TGTGCCAGCAGCTTTTGGGGGCGTAGCACAGATACGCAGTATTTT

size: once
V: TRBV7-8
J: TRBJ1-2
D: TRBD1
CDR3: CASSQGGQAYYGYTF
DNA: TGTGCCAGCAGCCAGGGGGGACAGGCTTACTATGGCTACACCTTC

size: -
V: TRBV7-9
J: TRBJ2-7
D: -
CDR3: CASSLVSGPDEQYF
DNA: TGTGCCAGCAGCTTAGTTTCAGGGCCTGACGAGCAGTACTTC

size: -
V: TRBV7-8
J: TRBJ2-2
D: TRBD1
CDR3: CASSLGLGGGLNTGELFF
DNA: TGTGCCAGCAGCTTAGGTCTAGGGGGCGGCCTAAACACCGGGGAGCTGTTTTTT

size: -
V: TRBV19
J: TRBJ1-2
D: -
CDR3: CASSIVGGTTGGYGYTF
DNA: TGTGCCAGTAGTATAGTGGGTGGCACCACTGGAGGCTATGGCTACACCTTC

size: -
V: TRBV27
J: TRBJ2-7
D: TRBD1
CDR3: CASSWRTGDYEQYF
DNA: TGTGCCAGCAGTTGGCGGACAGGGGACTACGAGCAGTACTTC

size: once
V: TRBV6-5
J: TRBJ2-7
D: TRBD2
CDR3: CASSSPSGGSYEQYF
DNA: TGTGCCAGCAGTAGCCCTAGCGGGGGTTCGTACGAGCAGTACTTC

size: -
V: TRBV11-2
J: TRBJ2-2
D: TRBD1
CDR3: CASSLPADRGRTGELFF
DNA: TGTGCCAGCAGCCTTCCTGCGGACAGGGGGCGTACCGGGGAGCTGTTTTTT

size: -
V: TRBV7-3
J: TRBJ2-7
D: TRBD2
CDR3: CASSVSKTSGIYEQYF
DNA: TGTGCCAGCAGCGTATCTAAGACTAGCGGAATCTACGAGCAGTACTTC

size: -
V: TRBV5-4
J: TRBJ2-1
D: -
CDR3: CASSRGSSYNEQFF
DNA: TGTGCCAGCAGCCGGGGCAGCTCCTACAATGAGCAGTTCTTC

size: -
V: TRBV7-2
J: TRBJ1-4
D: -
CDR3: CASSLDSPGEKLFF
DNA: TGTGCCAGCAGCCTAGACAGTCCGGGGGAAAAACTGTTTTTT

size: -
V: TRBV2
J: TRBJ2-3
D: -
CDR3: CASSEGGPRDTQYF
DNA: TGTGCCAGCAGTGAAGGGGGGCCCCGGGATACGCAGTATTTT

size: once
V: TRBV10-3
J: TRBJ2-7
D: -
CDR3: CAISRDGSYEQYF
DNA: TGTGCCATCAGTAGGGACGGTTCCTACGAGCAGTACTTC

size: -
V: TRBV30
J: TRBJ2-2
D: -
CDR3: CAWSVEGTFPGELFF
DNA: TGTGCCTGGAGTGTCGAAGGGACATTCCCCGGGGAGCTGTTTTTT

size: -
V: TRBV19
J: TRBJ2-7
D: -
CDR3: CASSMGRSPSYEQYF
DNA: TGTGCCAGTAGTATGGGCAGGTCCCCTTCCTACGAGCAGTACTTC

size: few
V: TRBV21-1
J: TRBJ1-6
D: -
CDR3: CASSKAAGSYNSPLHF
DNA: TGTGCCAGCAGCAAAGCGGCGGGCTCCTATAATTCACCCCTCCACTTT

size: -
V: TRBV2
J: TRBJ2-1
D: -
CDR3: CASSEEGQTVSYNEQFF
DNA: TGTGCCAGCAGTGAAGAGGGGCAGACGGTATCCTACAATGAGCAGTTCTTC

size: once
V: TRBV19
J: TRBJ2-5
D: -
CDR3: CASSIDSIGETQYF
DNA: TGTGCCAGTAGTATAGACTCCATTGGGGAGACCCAGTACTTC

size: -
V: TRBV10-3
J: TRBJ2-1
D: -
CDR3: CAISESSGAYNEQFF
DNA: TGTGCCATCAGTGAGTCGTCAGGAGCCTACAATGAGCAGTTCTTC

size: -
V: TRBV5-5
J: TRBJ1-5
D: -
CDR3: CASSPRGGAGSNQPQHF
DNA: TGTGCCAGCAGCCCGCGGGGGGGAGCGGGGAGCAATCAGCCCCAGCATTTT

size: -
V: TRBV7-3
J: TRBJ2-5
D: -
CDR3: CASSLGVLETQYF
DNA: TGTGCCAGCAGCTTAGGGGTCCTAGAGACCCAGTACTTC

size: -
V: TRBV30
J: TRBJ2-2
D: TRBD1
CDR3: CAWSAGTAGELFF
DNA: TGTGCCTGGAGTGCCGGGACAGCCGGGGAGCTGTTTTTT

size: -
V: TRBV19
J: TRBJ2-5
D: TRBD1
CDR3: CASSRETGAQETQYF
DNA: TGTGCCAGTAGTAGGGAGACAGGGGCCCAAGAGACCCAGTACTTC

size: -
V: TRBV5-1
J: TRBJ2-7
D: -
CDR3: CASSPGSVSYEQYF
DNA: TGCGCCAGCAGCCCAGGCTCGGTTTCCTACGAGCAGTACTTC

size: -
V: TRBV5-4
J: TRBJ2-1
D: -
CDR3: CASSLKKGVNEQFF
DNA: TGTGCCAGCAGCTTAAAAAAAGGGGTCAATGAGCAGTTCTTC

size: -
V: TRBV14
J: TRBJ2-7
D: TRBD1
CDR3: CASSQGAGTVFYEQYF
DNA: TGTGCCAGCAGCCAGGGTGCCGGGACAGTCTTCTACGAGCAGTACTTC

size: -
V: TRBV10-3
J: TRBJ2-5
D: -
CDR3: CAISPGRFQETQYF
DNA: TGTGCCATCAGCCCGGGACGTTTCCAAGAGACCCAGTACTTC

size: -
V: TRBV5-1
J: TRBJ2-1
D: -
CDR3: CASSPRDSGRNEQFF
DNA: TGCGCCAGCAGCCCTCGGGACAGTGGGAGGAATGAGCAGTTCTTC

size: -
V: TRBV29-1
J: TRBJ2-2
D: TRBD1
CDR3: CSVVWQGVVGELFF
DNA: TGCAGCGTTGTATGGCAGGGGGTCGTCGGGGAGCTGTTTTTT

size: -
V: TRBV6-7
J: TRBJ2-1
D: -
CDR3: CASSYTQGQLEQFF
DNA: TGTGCCAGCAGTTACACACAAGGACAGCTCGAGCAGTTCTTC

size: -
V: TRBV6-6
J: TRBJ2-5
D: -
CDR3: CASKQGWGETQYF
DNA: TGTGCCAGCAAACAGGGATGGGGAGAGACCCAGTACTTC

size: -
V: TRBV6-6
J: TRBJ1-6
D: -
CDR3: CASSYPPWTAGPLHF
DNA: TGTGCCAGCAGTTACCCCCCGTGGACAGCGGGACCCCTCCACTTT